The TCR beta chain under discussion was sequenced for a study of cytomegalovirus exposure and HLA in healthy donors. The PCR used 60 Vbeta and 13 Jbeta primers. The method was immunoSEQ multiplex PCR; TCRdb's version includes in-frame clones alone and lacks a portion of them. Of some 200,000 clones listed, approximately 70% are singletons. Each donor's status was that of a healthy bone marrow donor. Study-level points and caveats: Most sequenced TCRs were rare (though some public TCRs occurred in many donors).

V was cut by 0 bases and J by 1 base, with 12 bases left in between. The germline gives CDR1 SGHDT, CDR2 YYEEEE. The CDR3 sequence is 16 residues long. This clone was observed a handful of times. Its target is unknown. The chain combines TRBV5-6 with TRBJ2-3, with a possible D match to TRBD2 (6 bases). This sequence originates from a man aged 35 to 55 in good health and CMV-seropositive. Sequenced input: PBMCs. The chain's CDR3 is CASSLVHPSGTDTQYF. In DNA form, the CDR3 reads TGTGCCAGCAGCTTGGTGCACCCTAGCGGCACAGATACGCAGTATTTT.